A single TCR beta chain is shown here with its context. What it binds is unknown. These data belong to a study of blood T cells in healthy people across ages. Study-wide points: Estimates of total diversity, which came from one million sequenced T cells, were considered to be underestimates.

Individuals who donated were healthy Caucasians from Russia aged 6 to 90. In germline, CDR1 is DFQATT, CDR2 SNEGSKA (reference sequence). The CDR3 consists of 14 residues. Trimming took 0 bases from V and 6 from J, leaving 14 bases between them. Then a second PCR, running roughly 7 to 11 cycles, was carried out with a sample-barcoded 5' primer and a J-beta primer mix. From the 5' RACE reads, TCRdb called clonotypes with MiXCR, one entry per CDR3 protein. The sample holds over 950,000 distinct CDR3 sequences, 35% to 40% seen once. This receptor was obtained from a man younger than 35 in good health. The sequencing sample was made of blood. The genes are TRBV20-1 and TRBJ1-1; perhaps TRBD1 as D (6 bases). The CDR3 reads CSARDSAGAPEAFF. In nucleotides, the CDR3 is TGCAGTGCTAGAGACAGCGCAGGGGCGCCTGAAGCTTTCTTT.